These 5 T cell receptor beta chains came from one sample sequenced in a study of beta chain features in type 1 diabetes. The authors reverse transcribed all of the isolated RNA, so sequencing captured expressed TCRB transcripts. The protocol was immunoSEQ multiplex PCR, while the TCRdb copy is restricted to in-frame clones and leaves out a portion. The sample records about 620,000 clones, roughly a sixth being singletons. The sequenced sample consisted of naive CD4+ T cells from blood. All receptors derive from a man younger than 35 in good health.

This clone was recorded a few times. J is TRBJ2-5 and V is TRBV28; D possibly corresponds to TRBD2 (7 bases). Trimming took off 6 bases at V and 5 bases at J, with 13 bases between the two ends. The V gene's germline CDR1 is MDHEN and CDR2 SYDVKM. The CDR3 sequence is 13 residues long. Here the CDR3 reads CASRAGGLETQYF. CDR3 nucleotides: TGTGCCAGCAGGGCCGGGGGGCTTGAGACCCAGTACTTC. The full variable domain, rest sourced from reference TRBV28 and TRBJ2-5, is DVKVTQSSRYLVKRTGEKVFLECVQDMDHENMFWYRQDPGLGLRLIYFSYDVKMKEKGDIPEGYSVSREKKERFSLILESASTNQTSMYLCASRAGGLETQYFGPGTRLLVL.

J is TRBJ1-1 and V is TRBV7-3; no reliable D call. Trimming took 2 bases from V and 0 from J, leaving 4 bases between them. This CDR3 has 13 amino acids. Germline CDR1 SGHTA, CDR2 FQGTGA. The CDR3 DNA sequence: TGTGCCAGCAGCTTACAGATGAACACTGAAGCTTTCTTT. Translating it yields CASSLQMNTEAFF.

This clone has more than one count but fewer than ten. The chain has TRBV14 and TRBJ1-6, with TRBD1 matching over 10 bases. This CDR3 is built from 15 residues. The germline CDR1 and CDR2 sequences are SGHDN and FVKESK. V shed 5 bases and J 6 bases; nucleotides not matched to a gene: 4. As DNA, the CDR3 is TGTGCCAGCAGCGCTGACAGGGGGCCTAATTCACCCCTCCACTTT. It encodes CASSADRGPNSPLHF.

V gene TRBV4-1 combines with J gene TRBJ2-7; 9 bases are shared with TRBD1. The CDR3 covers 15 residues. The junction had 13 bases not matched to a gene; V was cut back by 7 bases and J by 6 bases. Germline V gene lookup returns CDR1 MGHRA and CDR2 YSYEKL. This CDR3 reads CASKETTGGLLEQYF. CDR3 DNA: TGCGCCAGCAAGGAAACGACAGGGGGATTGCTCGAGCAGTACTTC.

This chain connects TRBV5-1 to TRBJ2-7; D may be TRBD2 (6 bases). Germline V lookup: CDR1 SGHRS, CDR2 YFSETQ. With 4 bases removed from V and 2 bases from J, the gap between germline ends came to 16 bases. The CDR3 runs to 15 residues. CDR3 bases: TGCGCCAGCAGCCCAGGAGGGCCATCGCCCTACGAGCAGTACTTC. Its protein product is CASSPGGPSPYEQYF.